Listed here is a single T cell receptor beta chain. This sample is drawn from a study of cytomegalovirus exposure and HLA in healthy donors. The wider study: Earlier work reported 100 million to 130 million unique TCR beta sequences from 150 million to 200 million T cells.

CDR1 and CDR2 from the germline V gene are ENHRY and SYGVKD. The CDR3 totals 17 residues. Trimming took 10 bases from V and 0 from J, leaving 24 bases between them. The primer mix had 60 Vbeta and 13 Jbeta primers. TCRdb's table, derived via immunoSEQ multiplex PCR, lists solely in-frame clones and lacks some. The sample has fewer than 250,000 clones, 82% seen once. The genes are TRBV10-3 and TRBJ1-1, with no clear D. The TCR comes from a man between 35 and 55 years old in good health and CMV-seropositive. Input material: PBMCs. The CDR3 sequence is CATLSDGTFFLNTEAFF. CDR3 in DNA: TGTGCCACCTTAAGCGACGGAACCTTCTTTTTGAACACTGAAGCTTTCTTT.